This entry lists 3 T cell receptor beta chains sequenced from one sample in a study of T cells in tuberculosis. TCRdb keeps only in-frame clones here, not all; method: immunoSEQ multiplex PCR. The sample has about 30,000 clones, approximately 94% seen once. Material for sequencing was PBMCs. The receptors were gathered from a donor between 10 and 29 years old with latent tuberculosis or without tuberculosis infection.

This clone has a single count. CDR3 sequence: CASTPQGRAGHEQYF. In DNA form, the CDR3 reads TGTGCCAGCACCCCCCAGGGGAGGGCAGGTCACGAGCAGTACTTC. The chain joins TRBV6-1 to TRBJ2-7; tentative D call: TRBD2 (7 bases). Between the trimmed V and J ends, which lost 7 bases and 5 bases, there was a span of 21 bases. This CDR3 comprises 15 residues. The germline V gene has CDR1 MNHNS and CDR2 SASEGT.

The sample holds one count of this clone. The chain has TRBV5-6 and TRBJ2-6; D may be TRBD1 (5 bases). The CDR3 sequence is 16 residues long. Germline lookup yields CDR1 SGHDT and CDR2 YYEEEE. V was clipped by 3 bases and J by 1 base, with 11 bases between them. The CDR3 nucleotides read TGTGCCAGCAGCTCCAGGGTTGCGTCTGGGGCCAACGTCCTGACTTTC. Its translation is CASSSRVASGANVLTF.

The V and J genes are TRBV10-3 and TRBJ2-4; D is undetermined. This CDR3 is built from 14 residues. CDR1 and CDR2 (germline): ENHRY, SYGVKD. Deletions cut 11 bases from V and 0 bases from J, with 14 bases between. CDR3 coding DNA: TGTGCCGTCCGGGTTGTAGGAGCCAAAAACATTCAGTACTTC. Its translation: CAVRVVGAKNIQYF.